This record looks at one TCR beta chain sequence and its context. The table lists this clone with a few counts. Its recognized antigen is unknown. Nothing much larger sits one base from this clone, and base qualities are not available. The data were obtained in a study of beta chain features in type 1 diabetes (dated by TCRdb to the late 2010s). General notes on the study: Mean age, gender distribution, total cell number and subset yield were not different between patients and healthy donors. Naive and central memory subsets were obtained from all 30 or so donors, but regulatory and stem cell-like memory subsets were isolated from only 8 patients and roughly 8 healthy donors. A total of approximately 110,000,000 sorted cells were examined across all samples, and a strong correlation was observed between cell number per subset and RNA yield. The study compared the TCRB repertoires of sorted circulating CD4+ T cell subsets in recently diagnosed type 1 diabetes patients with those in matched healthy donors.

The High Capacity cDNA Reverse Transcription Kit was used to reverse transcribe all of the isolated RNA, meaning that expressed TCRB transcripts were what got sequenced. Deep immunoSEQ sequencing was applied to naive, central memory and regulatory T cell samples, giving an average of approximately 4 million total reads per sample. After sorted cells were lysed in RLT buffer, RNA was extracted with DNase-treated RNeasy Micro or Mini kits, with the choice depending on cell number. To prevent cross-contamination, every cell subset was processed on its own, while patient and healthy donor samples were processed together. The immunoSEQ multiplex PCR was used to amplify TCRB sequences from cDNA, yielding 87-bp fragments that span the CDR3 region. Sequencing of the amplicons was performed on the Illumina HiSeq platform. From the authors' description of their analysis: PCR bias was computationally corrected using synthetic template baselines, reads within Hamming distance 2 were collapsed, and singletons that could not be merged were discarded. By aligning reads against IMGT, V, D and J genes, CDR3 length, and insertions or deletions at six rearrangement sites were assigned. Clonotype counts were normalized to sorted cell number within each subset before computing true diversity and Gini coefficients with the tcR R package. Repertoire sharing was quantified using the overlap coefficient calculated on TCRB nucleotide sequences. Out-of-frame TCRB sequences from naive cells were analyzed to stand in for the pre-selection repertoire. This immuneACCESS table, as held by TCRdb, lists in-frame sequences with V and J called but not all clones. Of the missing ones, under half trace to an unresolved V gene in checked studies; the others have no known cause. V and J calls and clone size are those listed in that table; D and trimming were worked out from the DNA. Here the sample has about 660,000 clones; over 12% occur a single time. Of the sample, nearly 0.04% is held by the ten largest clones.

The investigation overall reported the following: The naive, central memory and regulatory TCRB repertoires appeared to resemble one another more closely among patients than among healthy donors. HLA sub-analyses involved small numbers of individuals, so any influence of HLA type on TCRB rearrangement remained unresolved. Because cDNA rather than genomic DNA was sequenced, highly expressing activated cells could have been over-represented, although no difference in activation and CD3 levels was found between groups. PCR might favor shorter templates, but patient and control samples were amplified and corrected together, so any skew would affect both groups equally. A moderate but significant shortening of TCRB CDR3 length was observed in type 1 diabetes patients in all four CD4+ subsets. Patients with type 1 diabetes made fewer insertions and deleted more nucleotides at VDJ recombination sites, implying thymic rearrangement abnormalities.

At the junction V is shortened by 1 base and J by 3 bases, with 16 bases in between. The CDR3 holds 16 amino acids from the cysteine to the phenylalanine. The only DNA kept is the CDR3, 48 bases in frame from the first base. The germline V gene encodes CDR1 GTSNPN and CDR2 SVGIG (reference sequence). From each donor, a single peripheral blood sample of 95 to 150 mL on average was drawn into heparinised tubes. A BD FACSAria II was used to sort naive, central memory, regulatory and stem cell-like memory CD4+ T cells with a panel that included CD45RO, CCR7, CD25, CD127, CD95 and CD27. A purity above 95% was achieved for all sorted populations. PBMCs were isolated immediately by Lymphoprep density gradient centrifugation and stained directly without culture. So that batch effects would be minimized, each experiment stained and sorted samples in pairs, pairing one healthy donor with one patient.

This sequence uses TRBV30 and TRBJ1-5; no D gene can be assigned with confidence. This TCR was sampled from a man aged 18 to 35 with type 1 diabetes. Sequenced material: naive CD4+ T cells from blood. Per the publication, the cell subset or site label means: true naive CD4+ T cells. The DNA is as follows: TGTGCCTGGAGTGCACAGCTCTTGGGTAACAATCAGCCCCAGCATTTT. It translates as CAWSAQLLGNNQPQHF.